This TCR beta chain was documented in a study of control samples from healthy donors and cancer patients (TCRdb year 2020). V is trimmed back by 0 bases and J by 15 bases, and the junction contains 8 bases that no gene match accounts for. Taken from the germline V gene, the CDR1 and CDR2 loops are SGHRS and YFSETQ. From cysteine to phenylalanine, the CDR3 is 13 amino acids long. The entry retains the CDR3 DNA only, 39 bases that are in frame from base 1. Worth noting for this clone: The target of this receptor is not known. Qualities for individual bases were not recorded, and no much larger clone is one base off.

Library preparation used the immunoSEQ multiplex PCR assay. What TCRdb holds here is the immuneACCESS table cut down to in-frame rearrangements. Part of the clones is not present; checked against another copy, under half of the missing clones reflect an unresolved V gene, and the others are unexplained. The table for this sample lists 100,000 to 150,000 clones; more than 75% of them were counted only once. 2.5% to 3.5% of the sample rests with the top ten. This receptor was identified in a man aged 60 to 69 in good health. The source material was blood. The chain uses TRBV5-1 and TRBJ2-1, with 8 bases in between that match TRBD1. The CDR3: CASSLGQGLSWFF. The bases read TGCGCCAGCAGCTTGGGACAGGGGCTTAGCTGGTTCTTC.